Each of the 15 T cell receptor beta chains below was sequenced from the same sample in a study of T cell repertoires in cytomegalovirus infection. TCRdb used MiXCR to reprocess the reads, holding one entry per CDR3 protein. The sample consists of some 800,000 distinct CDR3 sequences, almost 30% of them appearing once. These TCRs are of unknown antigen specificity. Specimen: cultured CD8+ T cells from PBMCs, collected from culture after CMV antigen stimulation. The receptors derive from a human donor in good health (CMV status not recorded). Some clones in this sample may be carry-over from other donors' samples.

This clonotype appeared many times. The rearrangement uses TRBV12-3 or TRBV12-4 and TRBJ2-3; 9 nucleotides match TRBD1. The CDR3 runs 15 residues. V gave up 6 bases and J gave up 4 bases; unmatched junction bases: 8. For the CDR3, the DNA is TGTGCCAGCAGAGGGACAGGGAAGGACGCAGATACGCAGTATTTT. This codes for CASRGTGKDADTQYF.

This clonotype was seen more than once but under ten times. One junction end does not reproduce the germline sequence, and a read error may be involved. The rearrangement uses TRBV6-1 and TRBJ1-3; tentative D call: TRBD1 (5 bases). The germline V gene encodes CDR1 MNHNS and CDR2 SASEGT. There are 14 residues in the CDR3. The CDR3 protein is CASSEGTTGNTIYF. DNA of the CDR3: TGTGCCAGCAGCGAAGGGACTACTGGAAACACCATATATTTT.

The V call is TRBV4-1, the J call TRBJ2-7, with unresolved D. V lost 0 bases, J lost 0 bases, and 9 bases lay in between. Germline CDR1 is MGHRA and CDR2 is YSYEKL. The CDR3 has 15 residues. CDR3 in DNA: TGCGCCAGCAGCCAAGATTCGTGGGACTCCTACGAGCAGTACTTC. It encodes CASSQDSWDSYEQYF.

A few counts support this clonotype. The CDR3 here is CASSGGQHDYNEQFF. The CDR3 nucleotides are TGTGCCAGCAGCGGGGGACAGCACGATTACAATGAGCAGTTCTTC. The chain is built from TRBV11-3 and TRBJ2-1, with 7 bases fitting TRBD1. This CDR3 contains 15 residues. Trimming cost V 5 bases and J 4 bases; bases outside gene matches: 8. Per germline, CDR1 SGHNT and CDR2 YENEEA.

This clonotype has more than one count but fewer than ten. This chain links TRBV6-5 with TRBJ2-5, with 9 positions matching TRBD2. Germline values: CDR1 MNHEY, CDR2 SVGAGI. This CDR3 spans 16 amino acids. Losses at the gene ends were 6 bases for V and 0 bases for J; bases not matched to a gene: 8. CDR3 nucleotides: TGTGCCAGCAGCATAGTAAGCGGGGGGCACCAAGAGACCCAGTACTTC. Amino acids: CASSIVSGGHQETQYF.

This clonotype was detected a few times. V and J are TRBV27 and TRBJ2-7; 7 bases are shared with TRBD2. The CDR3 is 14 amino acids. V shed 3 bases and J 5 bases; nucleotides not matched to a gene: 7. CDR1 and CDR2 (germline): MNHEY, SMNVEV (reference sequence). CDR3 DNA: TGTGCCAGCAGTTTCGGCACTAGCGCCCACGAGCAGTACTTC. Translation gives CASSFGTSAHEQYF.

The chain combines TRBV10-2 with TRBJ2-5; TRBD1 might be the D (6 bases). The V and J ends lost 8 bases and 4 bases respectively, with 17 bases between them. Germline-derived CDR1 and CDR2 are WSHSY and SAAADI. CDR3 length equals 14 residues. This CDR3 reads CASGNYRERETQYF. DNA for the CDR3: TGCGCCAGCGGTAATTACAGGGAACGAGAGACCCAGTACTTC.

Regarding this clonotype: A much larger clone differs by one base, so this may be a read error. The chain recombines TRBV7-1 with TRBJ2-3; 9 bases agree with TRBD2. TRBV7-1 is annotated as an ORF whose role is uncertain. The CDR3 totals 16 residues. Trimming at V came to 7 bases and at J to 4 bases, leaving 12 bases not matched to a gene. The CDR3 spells CASIPSASGAPDTQYF. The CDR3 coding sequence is TGTGCCAGCATCCCCTCGGCTAGCGGGGCCCCAGATACGCAGTATTTT.

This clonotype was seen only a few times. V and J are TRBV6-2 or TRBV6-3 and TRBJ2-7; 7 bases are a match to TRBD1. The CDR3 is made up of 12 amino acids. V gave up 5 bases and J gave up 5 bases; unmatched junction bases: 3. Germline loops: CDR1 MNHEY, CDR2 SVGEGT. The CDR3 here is CASSPTGNEQYV. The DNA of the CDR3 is TGTGCCAGCAGTCCGACAGGGAACGAGCAGTACGTC.

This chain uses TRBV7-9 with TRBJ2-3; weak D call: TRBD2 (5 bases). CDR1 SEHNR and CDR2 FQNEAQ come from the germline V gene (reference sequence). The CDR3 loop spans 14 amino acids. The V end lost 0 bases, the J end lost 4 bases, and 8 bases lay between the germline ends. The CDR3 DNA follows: TGTGCCAGCAGCTTAGCGTTCGGGGCAGATACGCAGTATTTT. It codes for CASSLAFGADTQYF.

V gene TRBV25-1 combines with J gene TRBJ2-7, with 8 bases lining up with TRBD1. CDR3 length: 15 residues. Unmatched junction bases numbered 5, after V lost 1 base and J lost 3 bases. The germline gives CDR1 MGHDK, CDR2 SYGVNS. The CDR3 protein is CASSEFRTGGYEQYF. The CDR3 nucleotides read TGTGCCAGCAGTGAATTTAGAACAGGGGGCTACGAGCAGTACTTC.

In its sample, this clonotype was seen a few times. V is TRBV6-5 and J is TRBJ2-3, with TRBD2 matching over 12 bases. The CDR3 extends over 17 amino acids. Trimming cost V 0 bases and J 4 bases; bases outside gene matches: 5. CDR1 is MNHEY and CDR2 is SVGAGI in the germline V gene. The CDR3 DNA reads TGTGCCAGCAGTTACTCTCCTAGCGGGGGGGCCGCAGATACGCAGTATTTT. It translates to CASSYSPSGGAADTQYF.

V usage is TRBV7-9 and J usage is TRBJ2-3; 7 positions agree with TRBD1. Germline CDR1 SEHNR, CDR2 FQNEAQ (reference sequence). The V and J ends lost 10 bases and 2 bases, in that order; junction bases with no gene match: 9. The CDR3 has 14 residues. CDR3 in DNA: TGTGCCACCACGGACAGGAGACACACAGATACGCAGTATTTT. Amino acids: CATTDRRHTDTQYF.

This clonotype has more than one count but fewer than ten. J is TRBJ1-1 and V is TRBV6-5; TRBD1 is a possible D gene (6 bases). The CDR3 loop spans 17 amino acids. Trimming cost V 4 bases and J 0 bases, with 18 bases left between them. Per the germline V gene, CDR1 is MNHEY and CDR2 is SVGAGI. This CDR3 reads CASSLQGWGVMNTEAFF. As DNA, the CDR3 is TGTGCCAGCAGTTTACAGGGATGGGGGGTAATGAACACTGAAGCTTTCTTT.

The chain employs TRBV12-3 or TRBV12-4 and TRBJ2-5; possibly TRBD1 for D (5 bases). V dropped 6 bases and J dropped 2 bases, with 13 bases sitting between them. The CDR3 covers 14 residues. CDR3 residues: CASRKWGEQETQYF. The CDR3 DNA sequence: TGTGCCAGCAGAAAGTGGGGCGAACAAGAGACCCAGTACTTC.